A single TCR beta chain is shown here with its context. The sample is drawn from a study of OX40 agonist ivuxolimab in advanced cancers. The CDR3 is 15 amino acids. With 6 bases removed from V and 4 bases from J, the gap between germline ends came to 13 bases. Per germline, CDR1 MNHEY and CDR2 SMNVEV (reference sequence). TCRdb's table, derived via immunoSEQ multiplex PCR, lists solely in-frame clones and lacks some. There are about 55,000 clones in the sample; around nine tenths occur only once, and approximately 7.2% lies in the top ten. The V call is TRBV27, the J call TRBJ1-6; D not certain. Specimen: CD4+ or CD8+ T cells sorted from blood, collected in a trial of the OX40 agonist ivuxolimab. This receptor was identified in an adult with an advanced solid tumor such as melanoma, head and neck, liver or kidney cancer. The CDR3 is CASSQIGGYNSPLHF. The CDR3 nucleotides are TGTGCCAGCAGCCAAATAGGAGGTTATAATTCACCCCTCCACTTT.